These 20 T cell receptor beta chains were all obtained from the same sample, sequenced in a study of identical twins. A single record per CDR3 protein comes from TCRdb applying MiXCR to the 5' RACE reads. The data show about 700,000 distinct CDR3 sequences, with over 8.5% seen just once and roughly 0.9% held by the top ten. This sample also appeared in a second study, on yellow fever vaccine responses in identical twins.

Specimen: PBMCs. These receptor sequences come from a woman aged 18 to 35 in good health.

This clonotype was counted only a few times. The J gene is TRBJ2-1, the V gene TRBV29-1; D remains unclear. Germline V gene sequence: CDR1 SQVTM, CDR2 ANQGSEA. This CDR3 contains 11 residues. V dropped 6 bases and J dropped 15 bases, with 18 bases sitting between them. The CDR3 DNA reads as TGCAGCGTCCACGGCCAGGATCTGGCGTTCTTC. Translation: CSVHGQDLAFF.

This clonotype has a handful of counts. This chain connects TRBV20-1 to TRBJ2-3, with 10 nucleotides matching TRBD2. Germline CDR1 reads DFQATT; CDR2 reads SNEGSKA (reference sequence). Losses at the gene ends were 6 bases for V and 4 bases for J; bases not matched to a gene: 10. The CDR3 is 15 residues long. The CDR3 DNA follows: TGCAGTGCCCACGAACTAGCGGGGCTGGCAGATACGCAGTATTTT. As protein: CSAHELAGLADTQYF.

The chain employs TRBV20-1 and TRBJ2-5; the match to TRBD2 covers 8 bases. The J segment lost 4 bases and the V segment lost 6 bases, leaving 13 bases of the junction unmatched. The CDR3 contains 15 residues. Germline loops: CDR1 DFQATT, CDR2 SNEGSKA (reference sequence). The CDR3 protein is CSAPGSGRGGETQYF. The DNA of the CDR3 is TGCAGTGCCCCCGGGAGCGGGAGAGGAGGAGAGACCCAGTACTTC.

The table lists this clonotype with a few counts. The chain links TRBV20-1 to TRBJ2-2; D is undetermined. The CDR3 is 13 residues long. Germline V CDR1 and CDR2: DFQATT, SNEGSKA (reference sequence). V shed 2 bases and J shed 3 bases, with 7 bases lying between them. CDR3 amino acids: CSARNRDTGELFF. CDR3 in DNA: TGCAGTGCTAGAAACCGTGACACCGGGGAGCTGTTTTTT.

In its sample, this clonotype was seen a few times. The chain links TRBV10-3 to TRBJ2-5; TRBD2 matches 14 bases. Trimming cost V 6 bases and J 8 bases; bases outside gene matches: 14. Looked up from germline, CDR1 is ENHRY and CDR2 is SYGVKD. The CDR3 is made up of 17 amino acids. The CDR3 DNA is TGTGCCATCAGCGCTATTAGACTAGCGGGAGGGCCCGGAACCCAGTACTTC. Its translation: CAISAIRLAGGPGTQYF.

This clonotype was counted only a few times. V gene TRBV5-1 combines with J gene TRBJ2-3; 8 bases align to TRBD2. Per germline, CDR1 SGHRS and CDR2 YFSETQ. The CDR3 sequence is 14 residues long. J was trimmed by 9 bases and V by 0 bases; bases with no gene match: 6. The CDR3 sequence is CASSLADPGGTQYF. CDR3 DNA sequence: TGCGCCAGCAGCTTGGCAGATCCGGGAGGGACGCAGTATTTT.

The rearrangement uses TRBV15 and TRBJ1-2; D is unclear. Germline V gene sequence: CDR1 LNHNV, CDR2 YYDKDF (reference sequence). This CDR3 comprises 14 residues. V lost 3 bases, J lost 8 bases, and 16 bases lay in between. This CDR3 is CATSSWLSDGGYTF. CDR3 sequence (DNA): TGTGCCACCAGCAGTTGGCTATCGGATGGAGGCTACACCTTC.

This clonotype was picked up a small number of times. The chain carries TRBV4-2 and TRBJ2-7; a possible D gene is TRBD1 (5 bases). V lost 4 bases and J 4 bases, leaving 17 bases between the germline ends. The CDR3 is made up of 15 amino acids. Germline assignment: CDR1 LGHNA and CDR2 YNFKEQ. The DNA for the CDR3 is TGTGCCAGCAGCCGAGAACAGGCCCAGGCATACGAGCAGTACTTC. Its protein is CASSREQAQAYEQYF.

The chain is built from TRBV7-9 and TRBJ2-7; 9 nucleotides align to TRBD1. Germline V lookup: CDR1 SEHNR, CDR2 FQNEAQ (reference sequence). Trimming removed 5 bases from V and 3 bases from J; junction bases left unmatched: 5. CDR3 size: 14 residues. The CDR3 coding sequence is TGTGCCAGCAGCGCCCGGGACAGGGACTACGAGCAGTACTTC. It specifies CASSARDRDYEQYF.

The sample holds a few counts of this clonotype. V and J are TRBV6-2 or TRBV6-3 and TRBJ2-7; D gene unclear. The CDR3 length is 13 residues. Trimming shortened V by 2 bases and J by 6 bases, and 11 bases separated the two germline ends. From germline, CDR1 is MNHEY and CDR2 SVGEGT. The CDR3 loop reads CASSYGPSGEQYF. The CDR3 DNA sequence: TGTGCCAGCAGTTACGGTCCCTCGGGCGAGCAGTACTTC.

This clonotype has only a few counts. The V call is TRBV15, the J call TRBJ2-1; maybe TRBD2 (5 bases). CDR1 is LNHNV and CDR2 is YYDKDF in the germline V gene (reference sequence). The V end was cut by 0 bases, the J end by 10 bases, with 16 bases between. CDR3 size: 15 residues. The CDR3 region has the DNA TGTGCCACCAGCAGAGAAGCCGGAGGCTTGTGGGAGCAGTTCTTC. As protein: CATSREAGGLWEQFF.

The chain combines TRBV30 with TRBJ2-7; tentative D call: TRBD2 (5 bases). Germline V gene data show CDR1 as GTSNPN and CDR2 as SVGIG (reference sequence). V dropped 2 bases and J dropped 3 bases, with 8 bases sitting between them. This CDR3 comprises 12 residues. The CDR3 DNA is TGTGCCTGGAGTTCAGCGGTCTACGAGCAGTACTTC. Translating it yields CAWSSAVYEQYF.

V is TRBV14 and J is TRBJ2-2; maybe TRBD2 (7 bases). The germline CDR1 and CDR2 sequences are SGHDN and FVKESK. V was clipped by 5 bases and J by 7 bases, with 20 bases between them. The CDR3 extends over 16 amino acids. CDR3: CASSAYLGGQNGELFF. In DNA, the CDR3 is TGTGCCAGCAGCGCCTACTTGGGGGGGCAAAACGGGGAGCTGTTTTTT.

This clonotype has a handful of counts. The J gene is TRBJ2-7, the V gene TRBV7-2; 11 positions agree with TRBD2. The CDR3 sequence is 15 residues long. Per germline, CDR1 SGHTA and CDR2 FQGNSA. The junction had 5 bases not matched to a gene; V was cut back by 5 bases and J by 2 bases. CDR3 sequence reads: CASSQGLAAAYEQYF. CDR3 DNA: TGTGCCAGCAGCCAGGGACTAGCGGCAGCCTACGAGCAGTACTTC.

J is TRBJ2-5 and V is TRBV19, with D tentatively TRBD2 (7 bases). CDR3 length: 16 amino acids. The germline CDR1 and CDR2 sequences are LNHDA and SQIVND (reference sequence). Trimming took 5 bases from V and 2 from J, leaving 18 bases between them. The CDR3 protein is CASSEGGSRTQETQYF. CDR3 coding DNA: TGTGCCAGTAGTGAGGGGGGGTCCCGCACTCAAGAGACCCAGTACTTC.

This clonotype showed up many times. The chain couples TRBV4-1 to TRBJ2-1; 13 nucleotides agree with TRBD2. CDR1 MGHRA and CDR2 YSYEKL come from the germline V gene. V lost 0 bases and J lost 9; bases outside the gene matches: 11. CDR3 length: 18 residues. CDR3 sequence (DNA): TGCGCCAGCAGCCAAGAGGCAGCCACGGGACTAGCGGGATTTGAGCAGTTCTTC. It is translated as CASSQEAATGLAGFEQFF.

The rearrangement uses TRBV24-1 and TRBJ2-1, with 8 bases that match TRBD1. Trimming took 0 bases from V and 3 from J; bases not matched to a gene: 9. The CDR3 runs 18 residues. CDR1 is KGHDR, CDR2 SFDVKD, per germline. The CDR3 is CATSDLSTGQGHYNEQFF. Written as DNA, the CDR3 is TGTGCCACCAGTGATTTGTCTACCGGACAGGGCCACTACAATGAGCAGTTCTTC.

The genes are TRBV29-1 and TRBJ2-2; perhaps TRBD1 as D (5 bases). Germline V gene lookup returns CDR1 SQVTM and CDR2 ANQGSEA. V gave up 3 bases and J gave up 3 bases, with 8 bases separating them. The CDR3 runs 13 residues. Written as DNA, the CDR3 is TGCAGCGTTGATGAACAGGACACCGGGGAGCTGTTTTTT. Translating gives CSVDEQDTGELFF.

This clonotype came up a few times. This chain links TRBV20-1 with TRBJ2-1, with TRBD1 matching over 12 bases. With 5 bases clipped from V and 8 bases from J, the junction kept 10 bases outside the gene matches. Germline assignment: CDR1 DFQATT and CDR2 SNEGSKA (reference sequence). The CDR3 runs 15 residues. This chain's CDR3 is CSALRDRGRSDEQFF. The CDR3 DNA reads TGCAGTGCTCTGCGGGACAGGGGGCGCTCTGATGAGCAGTTCTTC.

This clonotype was counted only a few times. The chain joins TRBV29-1 to TRBJ2-7, with TRBD1 identical over 9 bases. The CDR3 is made up of 14 amino acids. V was pared by 1 base and J by 1 base, with 2 bases of the junction left unmatched. The V gene's germline CDR1 is SQVTM and CDR2 ANQGSEA. The CDR3 bases are TGCAGCGTTGAAGGGACAGGGGAGTCCTACGAGCAGTACTTC. Residues: CSVEGTGESYEQYF.